This is a list of T cell receptor beta chains from one sample in a study of graft-versus-host responses after intestinal transplantation. This table comes from immunoSEQ multiplex PCR, and its TCRdb copy is limited to in-frame clones, with some not included. The sample lists about 38,000 clones, about four fifths seen once, with roughly 3.4% in the top ten. Specimen: PBMCs, collected more than 950 days after transplant. Receptors were obtained from a human patient who received an intestinal transplant, so some T cells may come from the graft donor. Both conserved end residues are part of each CDR3. The order of the fields is CDR3 protein, CDR3 DNA, D gene, V gene, J gene, clone size. The D gene is left open where the match is weak. Clone size, where shown, is once, few, many, or a class for clones that have expanded.

CASSLEGRQGDGYTF,TGTGCCAGCAGCTTAGAGGGTCGGCAGGGGGATGGCTACACCTTC,TRBD1,TRBV9,TRBJ1-2,NA
CASSGWTGSVNEQFF,TGTGCCAGTAGTGGATGGACAGGGAGTGTTAATGAGCAGTTCTTC,TRBD1,TRBV19,TRBJ2-1,NA
CASSRNRDINEKLFF,TGCGCCAGCAGTCGAAACCGGGACATTAATGAAAAACTGTTTTTT,NA,TRBV5-1,TRBJ1-4,NA
CASSPGTLSSYEQYF,TGTGCCAGCTCTCCCGGGACCCTTAGCTCCTACGAGCAGTACTTC,NA,TRBV5-4,TRBJ2-7,NA
CASSEQGRDQYSNQPQHF,TGTGCCAGCAGCGAGCAGGGACGAGATCAGTATAGCAATCAGCCCCAGCATTTT,NA,TRBV2,TRBJ1-5,NA
CASSQSFSSGNTIYF,TGTGCCAGCAGCCAATCCTTCAGCTCTGGAAACACCATATATTTT,NA,TRBV27,TRBJ1-3,NA
CASSLRSSYEQYF,TGCGCCAGCAGCTTGAGGAGCTCCTACGAGCAGTACTTC,NA,TRBV5-1,TRBJ2-7,NA
CASSLGTGIAKNIQYF,TGTGCCAGCTCATTAGGGACAGGGATAGCCAAAAACATTCAGTACTTC,TRBD1,TRBV18,TRBJ2-4,NA
CASRAGAPNEKLFF,TGTGCCAGCAGGGCAGGCGCACCGAATGAAAAACTGTTTTTT,NA,TRBV6-1,TRBJ1-4,once
CASSYFGGLKDQPQHF,TGTGCCAGCAGTTACTTTGGGGGGCTCAAGGATCAGCCCCAGCATTTT,NA,TRBV6-6,TRBJ1-5,once
CASSILAGAKETQYF,TGTGCCAGCAGTATACTAGCGGGAGCAAAAGAGACCCAGTACTTC,TRBD2,TRBV25-1,TRBJ2-5,NA
CASSHPGGEQYF,TGCGCCAGCAGCCACCCGGGGGGGGAGCAGTACTTC,TRBD2,TRBV4-1,TRBJ2-7,NA
CASSPRDLNNEQFF,TGTGCCAGCAGCCCCCGGGACTTAAACAATGAGCAGTTCTTC,NA,TRBV9,TRBJ2-1,NA
CASSIKGNTEAFF,TGTGCCAGTAGTATTAAGGGGAACACTGAAGCTTTCTTT,NA,TRBV19,TRBJ1-1,NA
CASRTGGTGELFF,TGTGCCAGCCGGACAGGGGGGACCGGGGAGCTGTTTTTT,TRBD1,TRBV6-4,TRBJ2-2,once
CASSKQGKWANEKLFF,TGTGCCAGCAGCAAACAGGGTAAATGGGCTAATGAAAAACTGTTTTTT,NA,TRBV28,TRBJ1-4,once
CASMGQNLIYGYTF,TGTGCCAGTATGGGACAGAACCTAATCTATGGCTACACCTTC,TRBD1,TRBV19,TRBJ1-2,medium-sized
CASSSTGGYAGELFF,TGTGCCAGCAGCTCTACAGGGGGCTACGCCGGGGAGCTGTTTTTT,TRBD1,TRBV5-6,TRBJ2-2,NA
CAISGGGMETQYF,TGTGCCATCAGTGGGGGCGGGATGGAGACCCAGTACTTC,NA,TRBV10-3,TRBJ2-5,NA
CASRSTPRNGYTF,TGTGCCAGCAGATCGACGCCCCGCAATGGCTACACCTTC,NA,TRBV4-2,TRBJ1-2,NA
CASSLMAGALTGELFF,TGTGCCAGCAGTTTAATGGCGGGGGCTCTTACCGGGGAGCTGTTTTTT,NA,TRBV27,TRBJ2-2,NA